The source of this T cell receptor (beta chain) is a study of lymphopenia after photon versus proton radiotherapy. Study-wide results and limits: Proton therapy kept repertoires fairly stable, unlike photons, which gained effector/memory cells. Post-nadir TCR diversity decline inversely tracked overall survival among those who died. After lymphocyte nadir, photon-treated repertoires showed oligoclonal expansion, especially CD8+ Temra. Authors raise, but do not show, better survival with proton therapy.

A note on this clone: Its antigen is unidentified.

Produced via immunoSEQ multiplex PCR; TCRdb's table is partial and in-frame only. This table holds around 30,000 clones, 90% found once. Material: peripheral blood, obtained from a patient treated with photon-based radiotherapy. The receptor comes from a woman aged 45-60 years with pancreatic cancer.

The CDR3 region has the DNA TGTGCCAGCAGCCGACCCGACAGGGTAGCTACTGAAGCTTTCTTT. Amino acid sequence: CASSRPDRVATEAFF. The chain carries TRBV7-2 and TRBJ1-1, with TRBD1 identical over 7 bases. Germline V gives CDR1 SGHTA, CDR2 FQGNSA. There are 15 residues in the CDR3. Trimming cost V 5 bases and J 5 bases; bases outside gene matches: 11.